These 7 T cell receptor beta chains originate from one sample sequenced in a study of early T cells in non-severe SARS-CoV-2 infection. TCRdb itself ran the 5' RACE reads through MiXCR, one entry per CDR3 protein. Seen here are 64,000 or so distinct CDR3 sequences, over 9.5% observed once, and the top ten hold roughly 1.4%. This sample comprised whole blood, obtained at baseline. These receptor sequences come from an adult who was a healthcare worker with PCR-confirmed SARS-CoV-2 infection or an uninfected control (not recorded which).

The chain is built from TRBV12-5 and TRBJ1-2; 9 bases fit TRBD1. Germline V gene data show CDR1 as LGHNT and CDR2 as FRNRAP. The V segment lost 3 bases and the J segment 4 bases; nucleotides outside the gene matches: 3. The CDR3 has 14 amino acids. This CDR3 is CASGFIQGAYGYTF. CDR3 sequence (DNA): TGTGCTAGTGGTTTTATACAGGGGGCCTATGGCTACACCTTC.

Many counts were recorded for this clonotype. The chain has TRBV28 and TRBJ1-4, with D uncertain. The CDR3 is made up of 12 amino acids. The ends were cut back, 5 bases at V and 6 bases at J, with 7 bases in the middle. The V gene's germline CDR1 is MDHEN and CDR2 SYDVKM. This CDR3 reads CASSPSHEKLFF. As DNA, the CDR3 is TGTGCCAGCAGTCCTTCCCATGAAAAACTGTTTTTT.

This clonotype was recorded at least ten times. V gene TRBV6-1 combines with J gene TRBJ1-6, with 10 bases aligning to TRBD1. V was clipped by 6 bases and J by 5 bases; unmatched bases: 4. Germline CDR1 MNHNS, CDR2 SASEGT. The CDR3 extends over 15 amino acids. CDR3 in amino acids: CASSPGTGDNSPLHF. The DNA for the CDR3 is TGTGCCAGCAGCCCCGGGACAGGGGATAATTCACCCCTCCACTTT.

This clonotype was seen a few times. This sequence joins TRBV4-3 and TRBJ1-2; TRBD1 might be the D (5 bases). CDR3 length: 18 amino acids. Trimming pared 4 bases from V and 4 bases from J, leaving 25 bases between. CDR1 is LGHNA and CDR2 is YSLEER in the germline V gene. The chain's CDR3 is CASSREILGPTSVYGYTF. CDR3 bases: TGCGCCAGCAGCCGCGAGATCCTGGGACCCACAAGCGTCTATGGCTACACCTTC.

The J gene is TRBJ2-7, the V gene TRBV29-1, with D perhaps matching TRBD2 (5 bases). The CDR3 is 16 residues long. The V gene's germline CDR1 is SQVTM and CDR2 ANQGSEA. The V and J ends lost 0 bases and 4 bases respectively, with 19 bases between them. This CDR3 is CSVEDLGVFGLYEQYF. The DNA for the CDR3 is TGCAGCGTTGAAGATCTCGGGGTCTTTGGGTTATACGAGCAGTACTTC.

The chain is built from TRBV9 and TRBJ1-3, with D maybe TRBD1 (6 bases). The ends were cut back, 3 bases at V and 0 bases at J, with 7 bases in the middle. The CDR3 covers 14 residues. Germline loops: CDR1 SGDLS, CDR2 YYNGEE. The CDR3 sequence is CASSGQVSGNTIYF. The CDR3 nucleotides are TGTGCCAGCAGCGGACAGGTCTCTGGAAACACCATATATTTT.

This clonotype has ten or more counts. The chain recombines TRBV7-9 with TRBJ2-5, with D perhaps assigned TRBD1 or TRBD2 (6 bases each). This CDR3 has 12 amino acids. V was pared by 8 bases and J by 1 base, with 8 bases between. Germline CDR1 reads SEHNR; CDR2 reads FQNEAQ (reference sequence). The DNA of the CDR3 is TGTGCCAGCCGGGGGCCCCAAGAGACCCAGTACTTC. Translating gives CASRGPQETQYF.